This entry lists 25 T cell receptor beta chains sequenced from one sample in a study. Method: immunoSEQ multiplex PCR; TCRdb's copy keeps in-frame clones and lacks some. This repertoire shows approximately 70,000 clones, over 85% found once; its top ten account for roughly 4.5%. Material for sequencing was PBMCs. These receptor sequences come from a man aged 40-49 years with rheumatoid arthritis.

The chain combines TRBV21-1 with TRBJ2-5; TRBD1, the D gene given by the table, was not confirmed from the DNA. TRBV21-1 is given as a pseudogene. The CDR3 has 16 residues. The CDR3 protein is CASSKKQTGCQETQYF. In nucleotides, the CDR3 is TGTGCCAGCAGCAAAAAGCAAACAGGGTGCCAAGAGACCCAGTACTTC.

V is TRBV5-1 and J is TRBJ1-1; D unclear. CDR3 length equals 16 residues. Deletions cut 5 bases from V and 1 base from J, with 18 bases between. Germline CDR1 SGHRS, CDR2 YFSETQ. CDR3 in amino acids: CASSLGIGPSNTEAFF. The CDR3 DNA reads TGCGCCAGCAGTCTAGGAATCGGACCTTCGAACACTGAAGCTTTCTTT.

This chain joins TRBV12-3 or TRBV12-4 and TRBJ1-5; D call uncertain. Trimming shortened V by 1 base and J by 7 bases, and 8 bases separated the two germline ends. This CDR3 has 13 residues. CDR3 nucleotides: TGTGCCAGCAGTTTAGTGGGTAGGCAGCCCCAGCATTTT. It codes for CASSLVGRQPQHF.

The rearrangement uses TRBV18 and TRBJ2-1; a possible D gene is TRBD1 (7 bases). CDR1 is KGHSH and CDR2 is LQKENI in the germline V gene. The CDR3 length is 19 residues. Trimming removed 1 base from V and 3 bases from J, with 22 bases in between. The CDR3 here is CASSPQRSGGISNYNEQFF. In DNA form, the CDR3 reads TGTGCCAGCTCACCACAACGCTCAGGGGGGATTTCAAACTACAATGAGCAGTTCTTC.

The chain employs TRBV27 and TRBJ1-2; no definite D call. The germline CDR1 and CDR2 sequences are MNHEY and SMNVEV (reference sequence). V lost 0 bases and J lost 8, with 10 bases in between. The CDR3 totals 13 residues. The CDR3 region is CASSLSKGNGYTF. The CDR3 DNA sequence: TGTGCCAGCAGTTTATCGAAAGGGAACGGCTACACCTTC.

This chain's CDR3 is CASSSDRGLHPTQYF. DNA for the CDR3: TGTGCCAGCAGCTCCGACAGGGGCCTCCACCCTACGCAGTATTTT. V gene TRBV11-3 combines with J gene TRBJ2-3; TRBD1 aligns across 8 bases. V gave up 4 bases and J gave up 8 bases; unmatched junction bases: 11. Germline V gene lookup returns CDR1 SGHNT and CDR2 YENEEA. CDR3 length: 15 amino acids.

The chain links TRBV27 to TRBJ2-7; D may be TRBD1 or TRBD2 (5 bases each). Germline CDR1 and CDR2: MNHEY and SMNVEV (reference sequence). The CDR3 extends over 13 amino acids. V lost 5 bases, J lost 7 bases, and 15 bases lay in between. DNA for the CDR3: TGTGCCAGCAGTCCTAGACCCTGGGGGGAGCAGTACTTC. Translation gives CASSPRPWGEQYF.

CDR3 in amino acids: CASSPLDSNTGELFF. As DNA, the CDR3 is TGTGCCAGCTCACCCCTGGACAGCAACACCGGGGAGCTGTTTTTT. The V and J genes are TRBV18 and TRBJ2-2; D might be TRBD1 (6 bases). The V and J ends lost 3 bases and 2 bases respectively, with 10 bases between them. This CDR3 comprises 15 residues. Looked up from germline, CDR1 is KGHSH and CDR2 is LQKENI.

Points on this clone: Relative to the germline gene, one junction end is altered; a read error may explain this. The chain recombines TRBV7-7 with TRBJ2-7; 9 bases agree with TRBD1. CDR3 length: 15 residues. The germline V gene has CDR1 SSHAT and CDR2 FNYEAQ (reference sequence). Here the CDR3 reads CASSTGTGIFDEQYF. CDR3 bases: TGTGCTAGCAGCACTGGGACAGGGATTTTCGACGAGCAGTACTTC.

The chain employs TRBV4-3 and TRBJ1-1; possibly TRBD1 for D (5 bases). Germline V CDR1 and CDR2: LGHNA, YSLEER. V gave up 3 bases and J gave up 3 bases, with 11 bases separating them. The CDR3 runs 14 residues. CDR3 in amino acids: CASSQGSGDTEAFF. DNA of the CDR3: TGCGCCAGCAGCCAGGGATCGGGGGACACTGAAGCTTTCTTT.

V usage is TRBV30 and J usage is TRBJ2-1; 12 positions agree with TRBD1. Germline lookup yields CDR1 GTSNPN and CDR2 SVGIG (reference sequence). The CDR3 consists of 14 residues. The trim removed 6 bases at V and 10 bases at J, leaving 10 bases unmatched. CDR3: CACPRDRGRLEQFF. The CDR3 nucleotides read TGTGCCTGTCCCCGGGACAGGGGGCGCTTAGAGCAGTTCTTC.

The CDR3 is CSASKQGRSGANVLTF. The CDR3 DNA is TGCAGTGCTAGTAAACAGGGCCGCTCTGGGGCCAACGTCCTGACTTTC. The rearrangement uses TRBV20-1 and TRBJ2-6; perhaps TRBD1 as D (6 bases). V shed 3 bases and J shed 0 bases, with 12 bases lying between them. The CDR3 covers 16 residues. The germline CDR1 and CDR2 sequences are DFQATT and SNEGSKA (reference sequence).

This sequence joins TRBV7-9 and TRBJ2-7, with 8 bases that match TRBD1. The CDR3 sequence is 16 residues long. Per the germline V gene, CDR1 is SEHNR and CDR2 is FQNEAQ (reference sequence). V shed 7 bases and J 0 bases; nucleotides not matched to a gene: 11. In DNA, the CDR3 is TGTGCCAGCAACAAGGGGGACAGGCCGAGCTCCTACGAGCAGTACTTC. Amino acids: CASNKGDRPSSYEQYF.

The chain employs TRBV15 and TRBJ2-5; the D is unclear. This CDR3 region has 14 residues. Per the germline V gene, CDR1 is LNHNV and CDR2 is YYDKDF (reference sequence). The V end lost 1 base, the J end lost 0 bases, and 6 bases lay between the germline ends. The CDR3 loop is CATSRAGYQETQYF. Written as DNA, the CDR3 is TGTGCCACCAGCAGAGCTGGGTACCAAGAGACCCAGTACTTC.

This rearrangement joins TRBV19 to TRBJ2-7; 8 bases match TRBD2. Germline loops: CDR1 LNHDA, CDR2 SQIVND (reference sequence). CDR3 length equals 14 residues. The ends lost 5 bases at V and 2 bases at J; junction bases unmatched: 5. CDR3 DNA: TGTGCCAGTAGTCTTGGCGGGAGGCCCTACGAGCAGTACTTC. Translating gives CASSLGGRPYEQYF.

The chain has TRBV2 and TRBJ1-1; D is unresolved. Deletions cut 4 bases from V and 1 base from J, with 10 bases between. CDR3 length: 14 residues. Germline CDR1 reads SNHLY; CDR2 reads FYNNEI. For the CDR3, the DNA is TGTGCCAGCAGTGGAATAAGACGGAACACTGAAGCTTTCTTT. It specifies CASSGIRRNTEAFF. Based on the CDR3 plus reference TRBV2 and TRBJ1-1, the full variable domain is EPEVTQTPSHQVTQMGQEVILRCVPISNHLYFYWYRQILGQKVEFLVSFYNNEISEKSEIFDDQFSVERPDGSNFTLKIRSTKLEDSAMYFCASSGIRRNTEAFFGQGTRLTVV.

This chain connects TRBV5-5 to TRBJ2-2; D might be TRBD1 (5 bases). V lost 1 base to trimming and J lost 1 base, with 8 bases between them. CDR1 is SGHKS and CDR2 is YYEKEE in the germline V gene (reference sequence). This CDR3 region has 15 residues. The CDR3, as DNA: TGTGCCAGCAGCTTGAACAGGAGGAACACCGGGGAGCTGTTTTTT. Translating gives CASSLNRRNTGELFF.

This sequence joins TRBV27 and TRBJ2-7, with a weak D call TRBD1 (7 bases). Germline CDR1 MNHEY, CDR2 SMNVEV (reference sequence). Trimming left V 2 bases short and J 3 bases short, with 14 bases between. This CDR3 contains 15 residues. CDR3 in DNA: TGTGCCAGCAGTTTAGTGACAGGGACTCACTACGAGCAGTACTTC. Encoded protein: CASSLVTGTHYEQYF.

The CDR3 nucleotides are TGTGCCATCAGTGAGTTACTGCTAGCTGGGGCCAACGTCCTGACTTTC. It translates to CAISELLLAGANVLTF. The chain uses TRBV10-3 and TRBJ2-6; D is unresolved. The CDR3 has 16 amino acids. V lost 1 base to trimming and J lost 2 bases, with 9 bases between them. Germline-derived CDR1 and CDR2 are ENHRY and SYGVKD.

The V and J genes are TRBV7-3 and TRBJ2-1, with 11 bases aligning to TRBD2. V was pared by 2 bases and J by 6 bases, with 3 bases of the junction left unmatched. Germline CDR1 SGHTA, CDR2 FQGTGA. CDR3 length equals 15 residues. The CDR3 coding sequence is TGTGCCAGCAGCTTAGGGACTAGCGGCCTCAATGAGCAGTTCTTC. Its protein is CASSLGTSGLNEQFF.

This clone has a single count. This rearrangement joins TRBV19 to TRBJ2-3; 11 nucleotides match TRBD2. Germline V gene lookup returns CDR1 LNHDA and CDR2 SQIVND (reference sequence). Trimming cost V 6 bases and J 4 bases; bases outside gene matches: 6. The CDR3 extends over 15 amino acids. In nucleotides, the CDR3 is TGTGCCAGTAGACTAGCGGGGGCCGTGGCAGATACGCAGTATTTT. Protein: CASRLAGAVADTQYF.

The chain combines TRBV4-3 with TRBJ2-7, with D perhaps matching TRBD2 (6 bases). The CDR3 consists of 16 residues. Germline CDR1 LGHNA, CDR2 YSLEER. Trimming shortened V by 0 bases and J by 7 bases, and 19 bases separated the two germline ends. Written as DNA, the CDR3 is TGCGCCAGCAGCCAAGATCTCGGGACCAACGGGGGAGAGCAGTACTTC. Translation gives CASSQDLGTNGGEQYF.

This sequence joins TRBV28 and TRBJ2-1; 12 nucleotides match TRBD2. V gave up 4 bases and J gave up 7 bases; unmatched junction bases: 5. The germline V gene encodes CDR1 MDHEN and CDR2 SYDVKM. The CDR3 extends over 15 amino acids. CDR3 coding DNA: TGTGCCAGCAGTTCCCGACTAGCGGGAGTGAATGAGCAGTTCTTC. It encodes CASSSRLAGVNEQFF.

The chain combines TRBV6-5 with TRBJ2-3; 12 bases line up with TRBD2. CDR3 size: 14 residues. J lost 10 bases, V lost 4 bases, and 6 bases had no gene match. Germline CDR1 MNHEY, CDR2 SVGAGI. For the CDR3, the DNA is TGTGCCAGCAGTTCCGGGACTAGCGGGCCTTCGCAGTATTTT. This gives the protein CASSSGTSGPSQYF.

The J gene is TRBJ1-6, the V gene TRBV28; 9 nucleotides align to TRBD1. There are 16 residues in the CDR3. Germline CDR1 MDHEN, CDR2 SYDVKM. V gave up 6 bases and J gave up 4 bases; unmatched junction bases: 7. The CDR3 region is CASRTGTGIYNSPLHF. The CDR3 coding sequence is TGTGCCAGCAGGACCGGGACAGGGATTTATAATTCACCCCTCCACTTT.